This T cell receptor beta chain was captured in a study of blood T cell repertoires in COVID-19. Across the whole study: COVID-19 samples collected from the United States, Italy and Spain covered acute and convalescent phases. In each case, the material was cDNA or gDNA derived from T cells, B-cell-depleted T cells, or PBMCs.

CDR1 is MNHEY and CDR2 is SVGEGT in the germline V gene. The CDR3 length is 17 residues. The junction had 8 bases not matched to a gene; V was cut back by 0 bases and J by 2 bases. Source study methods: Reference gene primer amplification yielded estimated nucleated cell counts. Produced via immunoSEQ multiplex PCR; TCRdb's table is partial and in-frame only. V and J calls and clone size are those listed in that table; D and trimming were worked out from the DNA. Seen here are 270,000 or so clones, over 70% observed once, and the top ten hold roughly 8.6%. This receptor was taken from a human donor in a cohort sampled during active COVID-19. This chain links TRBV6-2 or TRBV6-3 with TRBJ2-5; 8 bases agree with TRBD2. The specimen sequenced was peripheral blood. This CDR3 reads CASSYSLRGGRQETQYF. The CDR3 bases are TGTGCCAGCAGTTACTCGCTCCGGGGGGGCCGTCAAGAGACCCAGTACTTC.